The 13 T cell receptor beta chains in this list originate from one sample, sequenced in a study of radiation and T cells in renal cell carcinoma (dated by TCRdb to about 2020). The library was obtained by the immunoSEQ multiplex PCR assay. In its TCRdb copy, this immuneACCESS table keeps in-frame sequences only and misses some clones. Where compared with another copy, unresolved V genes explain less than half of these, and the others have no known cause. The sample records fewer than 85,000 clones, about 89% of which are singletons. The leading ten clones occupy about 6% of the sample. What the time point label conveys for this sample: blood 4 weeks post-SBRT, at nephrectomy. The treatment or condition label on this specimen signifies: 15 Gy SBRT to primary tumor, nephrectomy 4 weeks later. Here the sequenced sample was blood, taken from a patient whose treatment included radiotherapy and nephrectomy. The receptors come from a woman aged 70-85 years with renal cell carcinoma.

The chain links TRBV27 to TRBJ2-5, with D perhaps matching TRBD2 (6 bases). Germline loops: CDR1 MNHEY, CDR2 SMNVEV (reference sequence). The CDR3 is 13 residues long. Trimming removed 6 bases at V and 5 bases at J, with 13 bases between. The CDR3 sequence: CASSQTRGETQYF. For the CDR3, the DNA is TGTGCCAGCAGCCAGACGCGGGGCGAGACCCAGTACTTC.

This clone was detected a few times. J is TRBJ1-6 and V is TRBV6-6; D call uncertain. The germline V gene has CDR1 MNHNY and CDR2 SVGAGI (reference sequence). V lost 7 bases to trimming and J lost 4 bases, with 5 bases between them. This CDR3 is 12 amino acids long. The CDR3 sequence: CASTKYNSPLHF. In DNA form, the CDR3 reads TGTGCCAGCACAAAGTATAATTCACCCCTCCACTTT.

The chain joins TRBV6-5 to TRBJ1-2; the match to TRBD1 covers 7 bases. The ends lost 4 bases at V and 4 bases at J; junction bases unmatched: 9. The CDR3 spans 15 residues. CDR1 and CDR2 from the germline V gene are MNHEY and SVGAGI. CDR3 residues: CASSSATGSTYGYTF. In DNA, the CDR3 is TGTGCCAGCAGTTCTGCGACAGGGTCGACCTATGGCTACACCTTC.

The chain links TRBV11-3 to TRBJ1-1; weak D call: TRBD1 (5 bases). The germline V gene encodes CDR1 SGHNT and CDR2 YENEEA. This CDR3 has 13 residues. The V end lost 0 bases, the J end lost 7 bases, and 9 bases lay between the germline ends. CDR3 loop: CASSLEGRGEAFF. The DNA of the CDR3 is TGTGCCAGCAGCTTAGAGGGGCGGGGTGAAGCTTTCTTT. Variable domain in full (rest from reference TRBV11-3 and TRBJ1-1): EAGVVQSPRYKIIEKKQPVAFWCNPISGHNTLYWYLQNLGQGPELLIRYENEEAVDDSQLPKDRFSAERLKGVDSTLKIQPAELGDSAVYLCASSLEGRGEAFFGQGTRLTVV.

CDR3 sequence: CASSFLRGSLWAFF. As DNA, the CDR3 is TGTGCCAGCAGCTTCCTCCGGGGCAGTCTGTGGGCTTTCTTT. The J gene is TRBJ1-1, the V gene TRBV7-9, with D possibly being TRBD1 (5 bases). Germline assignment: CDR1 SEHNR and CDR2 FQNEAQ (reference sequence). The V and J ends lost 3 bases and 11 bases respectively, with 19 bases between them. The CDR3 is 14 amino acids.

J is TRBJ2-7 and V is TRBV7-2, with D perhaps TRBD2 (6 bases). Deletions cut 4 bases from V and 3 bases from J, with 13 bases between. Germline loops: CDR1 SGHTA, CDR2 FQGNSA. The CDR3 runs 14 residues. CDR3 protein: CASSSRGTYYEQYF. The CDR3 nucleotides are TGTGCCAGCAGCTCCCGAGGGACTTACTACGAGCAGTACTTC. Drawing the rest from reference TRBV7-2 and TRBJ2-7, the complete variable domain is GAGVSQSPSNKVTEKGKDVELRCDPISGHTALYWYRQSLGQGLEFLIYFQGNSAPDKSGLPSDRFSAERTGGSVSTLTIQRTQQEDSAVYLCASSSRGTYYEQYFGPGTRLTVT.

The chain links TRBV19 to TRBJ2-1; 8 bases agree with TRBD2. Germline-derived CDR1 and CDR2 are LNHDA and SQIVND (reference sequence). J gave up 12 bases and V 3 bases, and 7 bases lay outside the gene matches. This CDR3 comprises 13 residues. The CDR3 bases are TGTGCCAGTAGTATCGGGGGGACTAGAGGGCAGTTCTTC. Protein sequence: CASSIGGTRGQFF.

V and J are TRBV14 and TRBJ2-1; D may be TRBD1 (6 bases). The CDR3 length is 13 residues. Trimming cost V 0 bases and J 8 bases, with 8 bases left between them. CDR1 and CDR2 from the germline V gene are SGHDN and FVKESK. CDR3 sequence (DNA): TGTGCCAGCAGCCAAGATGGGGGCCATGAGCAGTTCTTC. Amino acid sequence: CASSQDGGHEQFF.

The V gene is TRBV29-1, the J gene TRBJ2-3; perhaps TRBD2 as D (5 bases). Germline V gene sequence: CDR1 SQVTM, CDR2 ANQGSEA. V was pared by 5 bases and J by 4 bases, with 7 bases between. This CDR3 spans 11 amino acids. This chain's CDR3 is CSVFSADTQYF. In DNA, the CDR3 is TGCAGCGTTTTTAGCGCAGATACGCAGTATTTT.

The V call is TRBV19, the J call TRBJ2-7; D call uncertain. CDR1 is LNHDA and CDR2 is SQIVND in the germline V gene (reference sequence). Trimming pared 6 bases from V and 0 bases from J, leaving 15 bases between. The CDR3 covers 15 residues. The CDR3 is CASSDQTAPSYEQYF. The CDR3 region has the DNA TGTGCCAGTAGCGATCAGACGGCACCCTCCTACGAGCAGTACTTC.

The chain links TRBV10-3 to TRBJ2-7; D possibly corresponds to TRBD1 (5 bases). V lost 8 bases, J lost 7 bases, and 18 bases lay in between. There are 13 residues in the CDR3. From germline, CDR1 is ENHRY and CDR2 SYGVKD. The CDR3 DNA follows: TGTGCCATCTCCCAGGGCACTGATGGAGAGCAGTACTTC. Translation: CAISQGTDGEQYF.

The CDR3 is CASSGNRGETQYF. The CDR3 bases are TGTGCCAGCAGTGGTAACCGGGGAGAGACCCAGTACTTC. The rearrangement joins TRBV9 to TRBJ2-5; TRBD2 might be the D (5 bases). V was shortened by 5 bases and J by 4 bases, with 12 bases between the two germline ends. The germline V gene encodes CDR1 SGDLS and CDR2 YYNGEE. This CDR3 has 13 residues.

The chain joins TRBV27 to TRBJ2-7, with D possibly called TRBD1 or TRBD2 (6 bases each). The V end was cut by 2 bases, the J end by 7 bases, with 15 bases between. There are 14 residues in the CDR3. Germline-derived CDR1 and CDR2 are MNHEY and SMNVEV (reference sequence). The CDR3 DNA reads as TGTGCCAGCAGTTTAGGGGGGCCGGCTCGGGAGCAGTACTTC. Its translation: CASSLGGPAREQYF.